A single sample gave rise to the 15 T cell receptor beta chains below, sequenced in a study of cytomegalovirus exposure and HLA in healthy donors. PCR employed 60 Vbeta and 13 Jbeta primers. Data came from immunoSEQ multiplex PCR; TCRdb stores just in-frame clones and leaves some out. This table holds around 200,000 clones. What was sequenced was PBMCs. These TCRs come from a woman between 25 and 40 years old in good health and CMV-seropositive.

The gene calls are TRBV5-1 and TRBJ2-7; the match to TRBD1 covers 10 bases. The CDR3 sequence is 14 residues long. Germline V gives CDR1 SGHRS, CDR2 YFSETQ. Trimming took 4 bases from V and 9 from J; bases not matched to a gene: 10. The CDR3 bases are TGCGCCAGCAGCGGAGAGGGACAGGGGCCCGTGCAGTACTTC. This encodes CASSGEGQGPVQYF.

The chain combines TRBV6-1 with TRBJ1-2; D may be TRBD1 (5 bases). The CDR3 covers 13 residues. The V end lost 6 bases, the J end lost 4 bases, and 12 bases lay between the germline ends. CDR1 MNHNS and CDR2 SASEGT come from the germline V gene. DNA for the CDR3: TGTGCCAGCAGCTTGACAGACTTCTATGGCTACACCTTC. Amino acid sequence: CASSLTDFYGYTF.

The CDR3 region has the DNA TGCAGCGTTTCTCGGGACACAAGCACAGATACGCAGTATTTT. Translated: CSVSRDTSTDTQYF. The chain joins TRBV29-1 to TRBJ2-3, with D possibly TRBD1 on 6 matching bases. CDR1 SQVTM and CDR2 ANQGSEA come from the germline V gene. The V end was cut by 5 bases, the J end by 0 bases, with 12 bases between. The CDR3 has 14 amino acids.

The genes are TRBV6-4 and TRBJ2-1; TRBD2 matches at 10 bases. Per germline, CDR1 MRHNA and CDR2 SNTAGT. Germline trimming cut 5 bases from V and 6 bases from J; bases unmatched to any gene: 7. CDR3 size: 15 residues. In nucleotides, the CDR3 is TGTGCCAGCAGTTCCGGGACTAGCGATGTCAATGAGCAGTTCTTC. This encodes CASSSGTSDVNEQFF.

V usage is TRBV9 and J usage is TRBJ2-3; 7 bases fit TRBD2. CDR3 size: 14 residues. V shed 0 bases, J shed 5 bases, and the junction held 3 bases outside the gene matches. Germline values: CDR1 SGDLS, CDR2 YYNGEE. As DNA, the CDR3 is TGTGCCAGCAGCGTAGGCGGGGGTGGAGATACGCAGTATTTT. This translates into CASSVGGGGDTQYF.

The chain uses TRBV4-1 and TRBJ1-2, with D possibly matching TRBD1 (5 bases). This CDR3 region has 14 residues. The germline V and J ends were trimmed by 0 bases and 4 bases, with 9 bases remaining between them. Germline V gene data show CDR1 as MGHRA and CDR2 as YSYEKL. The CDR3 DNA reads as TGCGCCAGCAGCCAAGAACAGGAGGGCTATGGCTACACCTTC. Translated, it gives CASSQEQEGYGYTF.

A note on this clone: The sample has other DNA sequences that encode this CDR3 too. The chain combines TRBV5-4 with TRBJ2-2; D is unclear. V lost 5 bases and J 1 base, leaving 12 bases between the germline ends. This CDR3 has 15 amino acids. Germline V gene sequence: CDR1 SGHNT, CDR2 YYREEE (reference sequence). CDR3 region: CASSRGPGNTGELFF. The CDR3 DNA reads TGTGCCAGCAGTCGCGGCCCCGGGAACACCGGGGAGCTGTTTTTT.

The chain recombines TRBV5-8 with TRBJ1-5; D gene ambiguous. Germline V gives CDR1 SGHTS, CDR2 YDEGEE. The CDR3 runs 17 residues. Deletions cut 0 bases from V and 1 base from J, with 14 bases between. CDR3 nucleotide sequence: TGTGCCAGCAGCTTGGAGATTAGGTTGCGGAGCAATCAGCCCCAGCATTTT. This translates into CASSLEIRLRSNQPQHF. The variable domain in full, completed from reference TRBV5-8 and TRBJ1-5, reads EAGVTQSPTHLIKTRGQQATLRCSPISGHTSVYWYQQALGLGLQFLLWYDEGEERNRGNFPPRFSGRQFPNYSSELNVNALELEDSALYLCASSLEIRLRSNQPQHFGDGTRLSIL.

The chain links TRBV18 to TRBJ1-4; D ambiguous. The CDR3 extends over 16 amino acids. CDR1 is KGHSH and CDR2 is LQKENI in the germline V gene. The ends were cut back, 0 bases at V and 0 bases at J, with 8 bases in the middle. CDR3 coding DNA: TGTGCCAGCTCACCACCGGCAGTCGCAACTAATGAAAAACTGTTTTTT. Its protein product is CASSPPAVATNEKLFF.

The gene calls are TRBV5-8 and TRBJ2-1; D gene uncertain. The CDR3 has 14 residues. Trimming left V 0 bases short and J 2 bases short, with 6 bases between. Germline V gives CDR1 SGHTS, CDR2 YDEGEE. The CDR3, as DNA: TGTGCCAGCAGCTTGGGTGACACCTACAATGAGCAGTTCTTC. Translated, it gives CASSLGDTYNEQFF.

This sequence joins TRBV28 and TRBJ2-7, with 12 bases identical to TRBD2. V lost 5 bases to trimming and J lost 4 bases; unmatched junction nucleotides: 9. The length of the CDR3 is 16 residues. The V gene's germline CDR1 is MDHEN and CDR2 SYDVKM. The CDR3 sequence: CASSPATSGSLYEQYF. DNA for the CDR3: TGTGCCAGCAGTCCAGCGACTAGCGGGAGCCTTTACGAGCAGTACTTC.

The V and J genes are TRBV6-1 and TRBJ1-2, with D perhaps matching TRBD1 (6 bases). Germline values: CDR1 MNHNS, CDR2 SASEGT. V shed 6 bases and J shed 0 bases, with 14 bases lying between them. The CDR3 runs to 15 residues. CDR3 sequence: CASSRGGEANYGYTF. CDR3 sequence (DNA): TGTGCCAGCAGCCGGGGGGGCGAAGCTAACTATGGCTACACCTTC.

The gene calls are TRBV7-2 and TRBJ2-4; 14 nucleotides agree with TRBD2. Germline V gives CDR1 SGHTA, CDR2 FQGNSA. The CDR3 covers 15 residues. V was clipped by 8 bases and J by 4 bases; unmatched bases: 4. CDR3 coding DNA: TGTGCCAGCGGGACTAGCGGGGGAACGAAAAACATTCAGTACTTC. Protein sequence: CASGTSGGTKNIQYF.

A remark on this clone: The same CDR3 is also encoded by other DNA sequences in this sample. The chain combines TRBV5-8 with TRBJ1-1, with unresolved D. The CDR3 has 14 residues. The germline CDR1 and CDR2 sequences are SGHTS and YDEGEE. V lost 6 bases to trimming and J lost 5 bases, with 17 bases between them. The CDR3: CASNKPSRRTEAFF. The CDR3, as DNA: TGTGCCAGCAACAAGCCTTCAAGGAGAACTGAAGCTTTCTTT. The whole variable domain, filled in from reference TRBV5-8 and TRBJ1-1, reads EAGVTQSPTHLIKTRGQQATLRCSPISGHTSVYWYQQALGLGLQFLLWYDEGEERNRGNFPPRFSGRQFPNYSSELNVNALELEDSALYLCASNKPSRRTEAFFGQGTRLTVV.

V and J are TRBV4-1 and TRBJ2-7, with 7 bases matching TRBD1. V shed 4 bases, J shed 3 bases, and the junction held 15 bases outside the gene matches. Germline CDR1 MGHRA, CDR2 YSYEKL. The CDR3 runs to 17 residues. As DNA, the CDR3 is TGCGCCAGCAGCCTTAAAGTACGGGGACAGATAATCTACGAGCAGTACTTC. Encoded protein: CASSLKVRGQIIYEQYF.